This T cell receptor (beta chain) came from a study of persistence of HIV-infected CD4 T cells. The immunoSEQ assay was version 4, run in survey mode. Sequenced by immunoSEQ multiplex PCR; TCRdb stores in-frame clones only, minus some. The sample contains fewer than 35,000 clones, 82% of which appear only once. In the case of this clone: No antigen is known for it.

Lysates of CMV-infected fibroblasts at around 9.9 ug/mL stimulated these cells. Memory cells lacking CD40L and CD69 with high CD45RO were sorted. Donors had undetectable plasma HIV-1 RNA, under 50 copies/mL, for 4+ years. Before stimulation, PBMCs underwent CD8+ T cell depletion. The CDR3 has 15 amino acids. V was pared by 2 bases and J by 4 bases, with 7 bases of the junction left unmatched. Germline lookup yields CDR1 SGHRS and CDR2 YFSETQ. The sequencing used CD4+ T cells sorted from PBMCs after roughly 18-hour stimulation, collected from a patient who received antiretroviral therapy. The rearrangement uses TRBV5-1 and TRBJ1-1, with 8 bases matching TRBD1. This receptor was taken from an adult man with HIV who was CMV-seropositive. The CDR3 nucleotides are TGCGCCAGCAGCTTCGAGAGCCAGGGGGCCACTGAAGCTTTCTTT. It codes for CASSFESQGATEAFF. Filled out from reference TRBV5-1 and TRBJ1-1, the complete variable domain reads KAGVTQTPRYLIKTRGQQVTLSCSPISGHRSVSWYQQTPGQGLQFLFEYFSETQRNKGNFPGRFSGRQFSNSRSEMNVSTLELGDSALYLCASSFESQGATEAFFGQGTRLTVV.